The text below deals with one T cell receptor beta chain. The CDR3 is 16 residues long. Germline values: CDR1 SGHNT, CDR2 YYREEE (reference sequence). Between the trimmed V and J ends, which lost 4 bases and 7 bases, there was a span of 21 bases. The data were produced by immunoSEQ multiplex PCR, yet TCRdb's version contains in-frame clones alone and is incomplete. The sample lists 150,000 to 200,000 clones, around 93% occurring once. This entry belongs to a study of T cell responses to AZD1222 COVID-19 vaccine. The sequence was collected from an adult in good health. The V and J genes are TRBV5-4 and TRBJ1-3, with D possibly being TRBD1 (5 bases). This sample comprised peripheral blood, obtained on day 0 of AZD1222 vaccination. The CDR3 spells CASSLSAPGPVNTIYF. The CDR3 nucleotides are TGTGCCAGCAGCCTCTCAGCCCCAGGGCCGGTGAACACCATATATTTT. The complete variable domain, with remaining parts taken from reference TRBV5-4 and TRBJ1-3, reads ETGVTQSPTHLIKTRGQQVTLRCSSQSGHNTVSWYQQALGQGPQFIFQYYREEENGRGNFPPRFSGLQFPNYSSELNVNALELDDSALYLCASSLSAPGPVNTIYFGEGSWLTVV.